The source of this TCR beta chain is a study of blood T cell repertoires in COVID-19. This table comes from immunoSEQ multiplex PCR, and its TCRdb copy is limited to in-frame clones, with some not included. The table shows some 350,000 clones, with about 87% occurring only once. The CDR3 sequence is 16 residues long. Germline V lookup: CDR1 MDHEN, CDR2 SYDVKM. Trimming removed 4 bases from V and 9 bases from J, with 24 bases in between. V and J are TRBV28 and TRBJ2-5; D may be TRBD2 (5 bases). The sample was peripheral blood. This clonotype was sampled from a human donor in a cohort sampled during active COVID-19. CDR3 sequence reads: CASSSPWLAAGGSQYF. DNA of the CDR3: TGTGCCAGCAGTTCGCCCTGGTTGGCGGCGGGTGGATCCCAGTACTTC.